This T cell receptor (beta chain) was recovered during a study of blood T cell repertoires in COVID-19. About the research overall: The origin of the acute and convalescent COVID-19 samples was the United States, Italy and Spain. PBMCs, B-cell-depleted T cells, or T cells provided the cDNA or gDNA that made up the material.

Methods used by the authors: Estimation of nucleated cell counts was performed using reference gene primer amplification. Sequencing used immunoSEQ multiplex PCR; TCRdb keeps in-frame clones, though not all of them. Clonal size and the V and J genes are those of that table, whereas D and trimming came from the DNA. Among 250,000 or so clones listed, approximately 90% were seen once. Those who participated ranged in age from roughly 18 to 95 years and resided in about two dozen US areas. The CDR3 totals 16 residues. Germline V gene data show CDR1 as LNHDA and CDR2 as SQIVND (reference sequence). Trimming pared 8 bases from V and 0 bases from J, leaving 16 bases between.

Specimen: PBMCs or T cells enriched from blood (not recorded which). The TCR comes from a man aged 45-60 years who had been exposed to COVID-19. The V and J genes are TRBV19 and TRBJ1-4; no clear D. CDR3 coding DNA: TGTGCCAGTGCCCCCAGTTCCCGTGCAACTAATGAAAAACTGTTTTTT. This translates into CASAPSSRATNEKLFF.